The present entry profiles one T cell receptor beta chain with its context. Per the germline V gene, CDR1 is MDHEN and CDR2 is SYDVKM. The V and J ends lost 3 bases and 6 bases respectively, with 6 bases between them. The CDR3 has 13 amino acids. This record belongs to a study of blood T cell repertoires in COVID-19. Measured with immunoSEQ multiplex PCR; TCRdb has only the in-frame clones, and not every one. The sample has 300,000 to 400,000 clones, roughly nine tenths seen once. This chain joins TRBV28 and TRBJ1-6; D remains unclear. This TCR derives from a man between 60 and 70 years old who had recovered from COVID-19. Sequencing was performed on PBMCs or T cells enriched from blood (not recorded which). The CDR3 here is CASSFTTNSPLHF. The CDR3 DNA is TGTGCCAGCAGTTTTACTACTAATTCACCCCTCCACTTT.